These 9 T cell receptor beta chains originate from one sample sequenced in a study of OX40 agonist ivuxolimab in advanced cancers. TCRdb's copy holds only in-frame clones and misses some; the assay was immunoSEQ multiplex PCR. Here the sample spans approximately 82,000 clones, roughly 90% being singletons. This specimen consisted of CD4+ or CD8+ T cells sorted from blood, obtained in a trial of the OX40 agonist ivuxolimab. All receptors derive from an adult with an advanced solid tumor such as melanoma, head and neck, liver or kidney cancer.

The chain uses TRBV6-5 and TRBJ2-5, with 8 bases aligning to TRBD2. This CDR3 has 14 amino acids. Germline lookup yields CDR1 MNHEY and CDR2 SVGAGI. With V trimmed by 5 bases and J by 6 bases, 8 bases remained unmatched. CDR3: CASSLERGSKTQYF. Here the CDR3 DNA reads TGTGCCAGCAGTCTCGAGCGGGGGTCAAAGACCCAGTACTTC.

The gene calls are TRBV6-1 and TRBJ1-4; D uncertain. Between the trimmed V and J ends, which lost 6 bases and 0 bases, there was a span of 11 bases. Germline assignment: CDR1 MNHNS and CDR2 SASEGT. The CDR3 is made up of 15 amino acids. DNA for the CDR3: TGTGCCAGCAGCCACAAGACGACAACTAATGAAAAACTGTTTTTT. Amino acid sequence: CASSHKTTTNEKLFF.

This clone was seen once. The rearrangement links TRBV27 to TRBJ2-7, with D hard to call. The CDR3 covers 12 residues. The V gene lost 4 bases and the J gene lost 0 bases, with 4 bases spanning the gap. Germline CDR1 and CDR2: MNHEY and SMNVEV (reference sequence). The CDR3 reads CASSSSSYEQYF. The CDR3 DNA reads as TGTGCCAGCAGTTCAAGCTCCTACGAGCAGTACTTC.

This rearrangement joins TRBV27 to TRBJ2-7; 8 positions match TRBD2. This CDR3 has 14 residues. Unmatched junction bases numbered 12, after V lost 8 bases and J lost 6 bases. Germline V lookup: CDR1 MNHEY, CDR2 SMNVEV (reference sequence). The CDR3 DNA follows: TGTGCCAGCTCCCTACTAGCGGAGAGGAGCGAGCAGTACTTC. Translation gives CASSLLAERSEQYF.

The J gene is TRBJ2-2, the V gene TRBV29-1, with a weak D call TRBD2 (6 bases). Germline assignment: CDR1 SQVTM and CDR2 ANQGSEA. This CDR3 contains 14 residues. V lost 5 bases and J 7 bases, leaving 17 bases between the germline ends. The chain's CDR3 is CSVRASEWGGELFF. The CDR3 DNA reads TGCAGCGTTCGGGCTAGCGAGTGGGGCGGGGAGCTGTTTTTT.

CDR3 residues: CASRSHSVATYEQYF. CDR3 nucleotides: TGTGCCAGCAGGTCCCACTCAGTGGCGACCTACGAGCAGTACTTC. This sequence joins TRBV6-6 and TRBJ2-7; D not resolved. CDR1 and CDR2 from the germline V gene are MNHNY and SVGAGI (reference sequence). V lost 6 bases and J 2 bases, leaving 17 bases between the germline ends. The CDR3 extends over 15 amino acids.

The DNA of the CDR3 is TGCGCCAGCAGCTGGGGGGACCGCTCCATGAACACTGAAGCTTTCTTT. It specifies CASSWGDRSMNTEAFF. The chain links TRBV5-1 to TRBJ1-1; D might be TRBD1 (5 bases). The CDR3 covers 16 residues. The V end lost 3 bases, the J end lost 0 bases, and 15 bases lay between the germline ends. Per the germline V gene, CDR1 is SGHRS and CDR2 is YFSETQ.

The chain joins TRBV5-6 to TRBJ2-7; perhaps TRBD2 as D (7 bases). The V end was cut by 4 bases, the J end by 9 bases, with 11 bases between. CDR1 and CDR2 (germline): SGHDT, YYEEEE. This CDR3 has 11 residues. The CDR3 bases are TGTGCCAGCAGCCCGAGGGGGGGGCAGTACTTC. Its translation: CASSPRGGQYF.

CDR3 DNA sequence: TGTGCCAGTAGAGGGGGGGCCCTGCGGCCAGATACGCAGTATTTT. Amino acids: CASRGGALRPDTQYF. V is TRBV19 and J is TRBJ2-3; the D gene is possibly TRBD2 (7 bases). The CDR3 contains 15 residues. Trimming took off 6 bases at V and 4 bases at J, with 17 bases between the two ends. Germline assignment: CDR1 LNHDA and CDR2 SQIVND (reference sequence).